One TCR beta chain is described in this entry. Antigen unknown. These data come from a study of cytomegalovirus exposure and HLA in healthy donors. Amplification used 60 Vbeta primers and 13 Jbeta primers. The protocol was immunoSEQ multiplex PCR, while the TCRdb copy is restricted to in-frame clones and leaves out a portion. The table shows roughly 160,000 clones, with 80% occurring only once. Study-wide points: Cytomegalovirus-associated status was assigned to 150 or so TCR beta chains. Judged likely to be a sequencing artifact was a cluster of highly shared sequence variants.

This TCR was sampled from a man between 25 and 39 years old in good health and CMV-seronegative. Sequencing was performed on PBMCs.

The CDR3 loop is CASSPDRDEPQHF. DNA for the CDR3: TGTGCCAGCAGTCCGGACAGGGATGAACCCCAGCATTTT. The chain links TRBV6-5 to TRBJ1-5, with TRBD1 identical over 8 bases. Germline lookup yields CDR1 MNHEY and CDR2 SVGAGI. V lost 5 bases and J lost 10; bases outside the gene matches: 7. The CDR3 runs to 13 residues.